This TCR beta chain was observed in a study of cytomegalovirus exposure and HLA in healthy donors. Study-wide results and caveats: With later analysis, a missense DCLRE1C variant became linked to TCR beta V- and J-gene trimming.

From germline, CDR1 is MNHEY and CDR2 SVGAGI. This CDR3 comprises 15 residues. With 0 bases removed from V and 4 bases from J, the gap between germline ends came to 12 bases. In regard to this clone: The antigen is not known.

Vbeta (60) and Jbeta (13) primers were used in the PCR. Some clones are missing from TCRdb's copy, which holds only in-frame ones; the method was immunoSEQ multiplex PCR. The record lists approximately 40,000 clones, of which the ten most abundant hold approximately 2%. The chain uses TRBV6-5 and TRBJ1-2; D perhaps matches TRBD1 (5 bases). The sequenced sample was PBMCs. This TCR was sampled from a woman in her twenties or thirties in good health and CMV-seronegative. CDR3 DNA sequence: TGTGCCAGCAGTTACTCGACCAGGGAGGGCTATGGCTACACCTTC. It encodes CASSYSTREGYGYTF.